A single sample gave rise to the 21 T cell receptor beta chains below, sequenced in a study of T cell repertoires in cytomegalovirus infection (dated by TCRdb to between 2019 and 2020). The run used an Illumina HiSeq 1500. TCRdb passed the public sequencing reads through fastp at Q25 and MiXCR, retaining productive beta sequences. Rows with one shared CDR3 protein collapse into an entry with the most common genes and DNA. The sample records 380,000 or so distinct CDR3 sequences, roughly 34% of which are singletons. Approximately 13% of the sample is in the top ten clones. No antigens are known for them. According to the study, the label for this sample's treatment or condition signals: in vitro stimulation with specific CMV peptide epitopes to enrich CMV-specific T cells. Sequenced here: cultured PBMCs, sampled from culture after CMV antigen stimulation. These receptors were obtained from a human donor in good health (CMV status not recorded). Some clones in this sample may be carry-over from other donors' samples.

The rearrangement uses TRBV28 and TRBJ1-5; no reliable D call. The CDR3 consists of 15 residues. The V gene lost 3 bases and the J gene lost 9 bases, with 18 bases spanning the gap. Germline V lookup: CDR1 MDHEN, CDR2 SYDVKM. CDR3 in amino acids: CASSFRTVLDRPQHF. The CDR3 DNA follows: TGTGCCAGCAGTTTCCGGACCGTTCTTGACCGGCCCCAGCATTTT.

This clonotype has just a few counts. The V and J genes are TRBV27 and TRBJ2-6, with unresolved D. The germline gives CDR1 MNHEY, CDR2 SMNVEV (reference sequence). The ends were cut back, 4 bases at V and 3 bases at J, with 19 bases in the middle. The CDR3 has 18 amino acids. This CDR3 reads CASSSLNRHLGGANVLTF. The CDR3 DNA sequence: TGTGCCAGCAGTTCCCTCAATAGACATCTGGGTGGGGCCAACGTCCTGACTTTC. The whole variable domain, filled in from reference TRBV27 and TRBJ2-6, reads EAQVTQNPRYLITVTGKKLTVTCSQNMNHEYMSWYRQDPGLGLRQIYYSMNVEVTDKGDVPEGYKVSRKEKRNFPLILESPSPNQTSLYFCASSSLNRHLGGANVLTFGAGSRLTVL.

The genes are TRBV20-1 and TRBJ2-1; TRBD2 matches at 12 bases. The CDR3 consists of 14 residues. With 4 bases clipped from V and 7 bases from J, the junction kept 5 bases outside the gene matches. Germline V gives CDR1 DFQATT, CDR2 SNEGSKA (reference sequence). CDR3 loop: CSATSGRAANEQFF. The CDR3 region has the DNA TGCAGTGCTACTAGCGGGAGGGCGGCGAATGAGCAGTTCTTC.

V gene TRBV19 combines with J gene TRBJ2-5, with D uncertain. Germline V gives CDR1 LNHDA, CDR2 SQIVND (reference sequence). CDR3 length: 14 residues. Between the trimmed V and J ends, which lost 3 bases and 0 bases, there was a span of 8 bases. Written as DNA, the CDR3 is TGTGCCAGTAGTATTTTGGGGAACCAAGAGACCCAGTACTTC. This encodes CASSILGNQETQYF.

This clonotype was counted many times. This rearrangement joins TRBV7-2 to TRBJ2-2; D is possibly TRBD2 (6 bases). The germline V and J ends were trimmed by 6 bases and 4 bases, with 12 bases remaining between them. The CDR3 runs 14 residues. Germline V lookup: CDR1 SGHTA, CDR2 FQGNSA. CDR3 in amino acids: CASRTVGGTGELFF. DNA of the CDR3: TGTGCCAGCAGGACGGTGGGGGGCACCGGGGAGCTGTTTTTT.

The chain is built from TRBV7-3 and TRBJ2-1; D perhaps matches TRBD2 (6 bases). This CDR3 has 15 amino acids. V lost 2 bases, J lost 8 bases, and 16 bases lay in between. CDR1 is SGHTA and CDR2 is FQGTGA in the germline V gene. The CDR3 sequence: CASSLQGTFRDEQFF. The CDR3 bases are TGTGCCAGCAGCTTACAAGGGACTTTTCGGGATGAGCAGTTCTTC. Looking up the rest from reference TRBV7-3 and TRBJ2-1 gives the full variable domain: GAGVSQTPSNKVTEKGKYVELRCDPISGHTALYWYRQSLGQGPEFLIYFQGTGAADDSGLPNDRFFAVRPEGSVSTLKIQRTERGDSAVYLCASSLQGTFRDEQFFGPGTRLTVL.

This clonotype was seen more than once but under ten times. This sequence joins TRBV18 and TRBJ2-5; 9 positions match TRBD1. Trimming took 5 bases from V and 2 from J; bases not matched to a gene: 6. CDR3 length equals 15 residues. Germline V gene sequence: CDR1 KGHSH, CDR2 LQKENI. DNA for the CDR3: TGTGCCAGCTCATACGGGACAGGGCGGCAAGAGACCCAGTACTTC. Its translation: CASSYGTGRQETQYF.

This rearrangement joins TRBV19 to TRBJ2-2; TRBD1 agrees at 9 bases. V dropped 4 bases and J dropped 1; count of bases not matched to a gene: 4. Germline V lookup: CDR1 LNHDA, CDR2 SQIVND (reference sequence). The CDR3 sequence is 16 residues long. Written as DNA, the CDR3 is TGTGCCAGTAGTAGCATGGGACAGGGGAACACCGGGGAGCTGTTTTTT. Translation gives CASSSMGQGNTGELFF. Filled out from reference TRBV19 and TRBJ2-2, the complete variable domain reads DGGITQSPKYLFRKEGQNVTLSCEQNLNHDAMYWYRQDPGQGLRLIYYSQIVNDFQKGDIAEGYSVSREKKESFPLTVTSAQKNPTAFYLCASSSMGQGNTGELFFGEGSRLTVL.

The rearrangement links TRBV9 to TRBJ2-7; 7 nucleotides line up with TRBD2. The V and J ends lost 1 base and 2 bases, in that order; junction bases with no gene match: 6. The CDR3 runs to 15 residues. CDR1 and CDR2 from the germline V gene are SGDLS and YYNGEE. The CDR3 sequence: CASSVYPAGTYEQYF. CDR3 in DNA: TGTGCCAGCAGCGTATATCCAGCGGGGACCTACGAGCAGTACTTC. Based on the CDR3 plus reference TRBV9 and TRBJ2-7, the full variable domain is DSGVTQTPKHLITATGQRVTLRCSPRSGDLSVYWYQQSLDQGLQFLIQYYNGEERAKGNILERFSAQQFPDLHSELNLSSLELGDSALYFCASSVYPAGTYEQYFGPGTRLTVT.

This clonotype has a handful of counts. This chain's CDR3 is CASSPGTDNEQFF. CDR3 bases: TGTGCCAGCAGCCCGGGAACCGACAATGAGCAGTTCTTC. The chain links TRBV7-6 to TRBJ2-1; possible D gene TRBD2, 5 bases. The germline V and J ends were trimmed by 5 bases and 5 bases, with 10 bases remaining between them. The germline V gene has CDR1 SGHVS and CDR2 FNYEAQ. CDR3 length: 13 amino acids.

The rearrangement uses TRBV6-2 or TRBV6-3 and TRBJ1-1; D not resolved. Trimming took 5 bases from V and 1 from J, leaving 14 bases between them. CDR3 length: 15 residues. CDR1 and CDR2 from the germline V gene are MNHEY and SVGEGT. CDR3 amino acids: CASSKDERPNTEAFF. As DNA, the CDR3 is TGTGCCAGCAGTAAAGATGAGAGGCCGAACACTGAAGCTTTCTTT.

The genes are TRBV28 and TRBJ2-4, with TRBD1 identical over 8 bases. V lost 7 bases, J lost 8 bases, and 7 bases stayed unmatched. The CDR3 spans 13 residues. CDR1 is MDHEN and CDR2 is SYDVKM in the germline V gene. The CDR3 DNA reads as TGTGCCAGCACCCCAGGGGGCATGGACATTCAGTACTTC. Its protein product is CASTPGGMDIQYF.

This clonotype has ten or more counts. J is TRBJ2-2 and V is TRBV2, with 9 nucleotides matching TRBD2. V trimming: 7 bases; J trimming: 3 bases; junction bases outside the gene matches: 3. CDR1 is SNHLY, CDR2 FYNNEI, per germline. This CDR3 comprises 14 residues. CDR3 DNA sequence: TGTGCCAGCAAAATAGCGGGAGACACCGGGGAGCTGTTTTTT. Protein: CASKIAGDTGELFF.

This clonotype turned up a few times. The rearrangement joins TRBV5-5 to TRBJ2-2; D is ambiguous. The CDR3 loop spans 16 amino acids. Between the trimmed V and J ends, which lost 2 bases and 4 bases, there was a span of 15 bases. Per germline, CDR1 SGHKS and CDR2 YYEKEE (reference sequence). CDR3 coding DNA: TGTGCCAGCAGCTTTTCGGTTTTCGCAGCCACCGGGGAGCTGTTTTTT. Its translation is CASSFSVFAATGELFF.

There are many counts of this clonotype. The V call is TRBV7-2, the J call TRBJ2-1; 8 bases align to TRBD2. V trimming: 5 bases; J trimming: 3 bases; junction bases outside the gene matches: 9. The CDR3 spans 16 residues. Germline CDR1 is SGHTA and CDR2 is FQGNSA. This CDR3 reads CASSRFSGNLYNEQFF. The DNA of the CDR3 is TGTGCCAGCAGCCGCTTTAGCGGGAACCTCTACAATGAGCAGTTCTTC.

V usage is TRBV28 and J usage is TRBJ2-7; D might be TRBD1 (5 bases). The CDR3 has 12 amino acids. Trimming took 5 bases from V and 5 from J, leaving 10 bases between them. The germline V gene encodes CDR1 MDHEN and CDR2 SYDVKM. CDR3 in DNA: TGTGCCAGCAGTGTCAGGGTCCACGAGCAGTACTTC. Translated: CASSVRVHEQYF.

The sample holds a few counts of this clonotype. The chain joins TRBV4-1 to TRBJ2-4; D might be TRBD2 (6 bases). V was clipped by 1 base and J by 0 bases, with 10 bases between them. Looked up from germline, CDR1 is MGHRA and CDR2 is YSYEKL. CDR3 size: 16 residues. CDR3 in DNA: TGCGCCAGCAGCCAAGTATCGGGACTAGCCAAAAACATTCAGTACTTC. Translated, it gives CASSQVSGLAKNIQYF.

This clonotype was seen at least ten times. Written as DNA, the CDR3 is TGTGCCAGCAGCTTAGCAGGGAGCTATGGCTACACCTTC. It translates to CASSLAGSYGYTF. V usage is TRBV7-2 and J usage is TRBJ1-2; D remains unclear. The ends were cut back, 0 bases at V and 4 bases at J, with 6 bases in the middle. The length of the CDR3 is 13 residues. Per germline, CDR1 SGHTA and CDR2 FQGNSA.

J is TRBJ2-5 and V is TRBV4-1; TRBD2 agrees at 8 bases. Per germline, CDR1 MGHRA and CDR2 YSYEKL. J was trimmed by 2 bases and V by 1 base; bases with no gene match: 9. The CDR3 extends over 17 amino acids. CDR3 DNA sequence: TGCGCCAGCAGCCAAGGCTTGCGGGAGGTGGGACAAGAGACCCAGTACTTC. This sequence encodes CASSQGLREVGQETQYF.

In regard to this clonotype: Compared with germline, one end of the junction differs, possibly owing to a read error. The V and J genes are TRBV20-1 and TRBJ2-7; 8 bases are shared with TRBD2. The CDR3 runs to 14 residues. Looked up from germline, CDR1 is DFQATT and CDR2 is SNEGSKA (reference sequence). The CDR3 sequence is CSAGPGLVSSEQYF. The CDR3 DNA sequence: TGCAGTGCTGGACCGGGACTAGTCTCCTCCGAGCAGTACTTC.

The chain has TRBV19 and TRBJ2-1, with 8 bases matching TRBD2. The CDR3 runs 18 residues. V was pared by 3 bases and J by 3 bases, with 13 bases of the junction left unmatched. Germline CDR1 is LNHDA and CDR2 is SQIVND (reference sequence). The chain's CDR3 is CASSIRLARAVVYNEQFF. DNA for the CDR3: TGTGCCAGTAGTATTCGACTAGCGCGAGCGGTCGTCTACAATGAGCAGTTCTTC.